Each of the 2 T cell receptor beta chains below was sequenced from the same sample in a study of glioma-infiltrating T cells after dendritic cell vaccination. Time point here: after dendritic cell vaccination, including at tumor progression/relapse. Profiled with immunoSEQ multiplex PCR; TCRdb holds only in-frame clones, not every one. The sample lists about 58,000 clones; 70% to 90% were seen once. Specimen: blood, collected after dendritic cell vaccination. The origin of the receptors is a human donor with glioblastoma.

The chain links TRBV5-1 to TRBJ2-3; D is possibly TRBD2 (5 bases). Trimming left V 2 bases short and J 2 bases short, with 15 bases between. Germline loops: CDR1 SGHRS, CDR2 YFSETQ. The CDR3 is 16 residues long. The CDR3 bases are TGCGCCAGCAGCTTTAGCCTAGCCACCCCCACAGATACGCAGTATTTT. This translates into CASSFSLATPTDTQYF.

V is TRBV14 and J is TRBJ1-2, with 7 bases that match TRBD1. The junction had 5 bases not matched to a gene; V was cut back by 10 bases and J by 3 bases. CDR1 is SGHDN, CDR2 FVKESK, per germline. The CDR3 length is 12 residues. The CDR3 here is CATQDRYYGYTF. CDR3 sequence (DNA): TGTGCCACCCAGGACAGGTACTATGGCTACACCTTC.